These 14 T cell receptor beta chains were all obtained from the same sample, sequenced in a study of cytomegalovirus exposure and HLA in healthy donors. This PCR relied on a set of 60 Vbeta primers and 13 Jbeta primers. The assay was immunoSEQ multiplex PCR, and TCRdb's table has in-frame clones only and misses some. The sample lists about 89,000 clones, approximately 80% occurring once. Sequenced: PBMCs. These TCRs come from a man under 40 in good health and CMV-seronegative.

The chain joins TRBV6-1 to TRBJ2-2, with TRBD1 matching 8 bases. The CDR3 totals 14 residues. Germline V gene sequence: CDR1 MNHNS, CDR2 SASEGT. Unmatched junction bases numbered 4, after V lost 10 bases and J lost 0 bases. CDR3 region: CATHRGTNTGELFF. For the CDR3, the DNA is TGTGCCACCCACAGGGGGACGAACACCGGGGAGCTGTTTTTT.

The chain has TRBV7-9 and TRBJ2-7, with TRBD2 matching over 8 bases. From germline, CDR1 is SEHNR and CDR2 FQNEAQ (reference sequence). The CDR3 extends over 15 amino acids. Losses at the gene ends were 4 bases for V and 1 base for J; bases not matched to a gene: 6. The CDR3 bases are TGTGCCAGCAGCTCCGGGGGGGACGGATCCTACGAGCAGTACTTC. It is translated as CASSSGGDGSYEQYF.

This clone has a handful of counts. The rearrangement links TRBV4-1 to TRBJ1-5; weak D call: TRBD1 (6 bases). The CDR3 covers 16 residues. Per germline, CDR1 MGHRA and CDR2 YSYEKL. Trimming stripped 0 bases from V and 6 bases from J, with 15 bases between. The CDR3 DNA reads as TGCGCCAGCAGCCAAGAGGGTCCGGGGGGCGGTCAGCCCCAGCATTTT. It encodes CASSQEGPGGGQPQHF.

The chain has TRBV30 and TRBJ1-2; no clear D gene. V was pared by 0 bases and J by 2 bases, with 7 bases between. Germline CDR1 is GTSNPN and CDR2 is SVGIG (reference sequence). This CDR3 has 13 residues. CDR3 region: CAWSVRLNYGYTF. For the CDR3, the DNA is TGTGCCTGGAGTGTTAGACTCAACTATGGCTACACCTTC.

V gene TRBV4-2 combines with J gene TRBJ2-5; 8 bases line up with TRBD1. Germline CDR1 LGHNA, CDR2 YNFKEQ. The length of the CDR3 is 16 residues. With V trimmed by 0 bases and J by 2 bases, 5 bases remained unmatched. The DNA for the CDR3 is TGTGCCAGCAGCCAAGAGACAGGGGAAAGGCAAGAGACCCAGTACTTC. The encoded protein is CASSQETGERQETQYF.

The rearrangement uses TRBV28 and TRBJ2-5; 10 bases fit TRBD1. The V and J ends lost 6 bases and 5 bases, in that order; junction bases with no gene match: 9. Per germline, CDR1 MDHEN and CDR2 SYDVKM. This CDR3 is 15 amino acids long. The CDR3 nucleotides read TGTGCCAGCAGAAAGACAGGGGGCTATCGGGAGACCCAGTACTTC. Translation: CASRKTGGYRETQYF.

The V call is TRBV11-3, the J call TRBJ2-3; 7 nucleotides agree with TRBD1. V dropped 3 bases and J dropped 2; count of bases not matched to a gene: 5. CDR1 SGHNT and CDR2 YENEEA come from the germline V gene. The CDR3 consists of 15 residues. The CDR3 is CASSFGQAYTDTQYF. The CDR3 DNA is TGTGCCAGCAGCTTTGGACAGGCCTACACAGATACGCAGTATTTT.

The chain couples TRBV7-8 to TRBJ2-2; 10 bases are shared with TRBD1. The V and J ends lost 5 bases and 8 bases, in that order; junction bases with no gene match: 20. The germline V gene encodes CDR1 SGHVS and CDR2 FQNEAQ. The CDR3 sequence is 19 residues long. This CDR3 reads CASSPNSGTGARWIGELFF. CDR3 DNA sequence: TGTGCCAGCAGCCCTAATTCCGGGACAGGGGCCCGTTGGATAGGGGAGCTGTTTTTT.

The V and J genes are TRBV15 and TRBJ2-7, with 8 bases lining up with TRBD2. J lost 5 bases, V lost 2 bases, and 14 bases had no gene match. This CDR3 is built from 17 residues. Germline V CDR1 and CDR2: LNHNV, YYDKDF (reference sequence). The DNA of the CDR3 is TGTGCCACCAGCAGACCAAAACCGGGACTAGTCGTCCACGAGCAGTACTTC. This gives the protein CATSRPKPGLVVHEQYF. Filled out from reference TRBV15 and TRBJ2-7, the complete variable domain reads DAMVIQNPRYQVTQFGKPVTLSCSQTLNHNVMYWYQQKSSQAPKLLFHYYDKDFNNEADTPDNFQSRRPNTSFCFLDIRSPGLGDTAMYLCATSRPKPGLVVHEQYFGPGTRLTVT.

CDR3 region: CASSSADRANYGYTF. CDR3 DNA sequence: TGTGCCAGCAGTTCCGCGGACAGGGCAAACTATGGCTACACCTTC. This rearrangement joins TRBV27 to TRBJ1-2; 8 bases line up with TRBD1. The trim removed 4 bases at V and 2 bases at J, leaving 6 bases unmatched. Looked up from germline, CDR1 is MNHEY and CDR2 is SMNVEV (reference sequence). The CDR3 consists of 15 residues.

This chain connects TRBV11-2 to TRBJ1-5; D not certain. Germline lookup yields CDR1 SGHAT and CDR2 FQNNGV. This CDR3 spans 14 amino acids. With 4 bases removed from V and 7 bases from J, the gap between germline ends came to 14 bases. The CDR3 protein is CASSSPGGSQPQHF. CDR3 nucleotide sequence: TGTGCCAGCAGCTCCCCAGGAGGTAGCCAGCCCCAGCATTTT.

The rearrangement uses TRBV7-9 and TRBJ2-3, with D possibly matching TRBD1 (6 bases). The V gene lost 2 bases and the J gene lost 0 bases, with 12 bases spanning the gap. CDR1 is SEHNR and CDR2 is FQNEAQ in the germline V gene (reference sequence). The CDR3 is 16 amino acids. The CDR3 DNA sequence: TGTGCCAGCAGCTTACTAGAGACAGGAAGCACAGATACGCAGTATTTT. Its protein is CASSLLETGSTDTQYF.

This clone was observed a handful of times. The chain is built from TRBV14 and TRBJ2-2; 7 positions match TRBD2. From germline, CDR1 is SGHDN and CDR2 FVKESK. V lost 3 bases to trimming and J lost 4 bases; unmatched junction nucleotides: 11. The CDR3 has 17 residues. The CDR3 coding sequence is TGTGCCAGCAGCCACGGGATCGGGAGGTGGTCCACCGGGGAGCTGTTTTTT. Amino acids: CASSHGIGRWSTGELFF.

The V call is TRBV7-8, the J call TRBJ2-1; 12 nucleotides agree with TRBD2. V lost 0 bases and J lost 0; bases outside the gene matches: 3. CDR1 is SGHVS, CDR2 FQNEAQ, per germline. CDR3 length: 18 amino acids. Written as DNA, the CDR3 is TGTGCCAGCAGCTTAGCACTAGCGGGGGGATACTCCTACAATGAGCAGTTCTTC. The encoded protein is CASSLALAGGYSYNEQFF.